These 24 T cell receptor beta chains came from one sample sequenced in a study of T cell responses to AZD1222 COVID-19 vaccine. Here immunoSEQ multiplex PCR was the method, and the copy in TCRdb shows in-frame clones only, minus some. The sample includes under 150,000 clones, 85% to 95% seen only once; the top ten take around 2.8%. The sample was peripheral blood, taken on day 0 of MenACWY control vaccination. These receptor sequences come from an adult in good health.

This sequence joins TRBV9 and TRBJ2-6; 13 bases fit TRBD2. After removal of 0 bases from V and 6 bases from J, the junction contained 9 bases not matched to a gene. The length of the CDR3 is 19 residues. Germline V lookup: CDR1 SGDLS, CDR2 YYNGEE. The CDR3 loop reads CASSVGLGTSGIEANVLTF. The CDR3 bases are TGTGCCAGCAGCGTAGGATTAGGGACTAGCGGGATTGAGGCCAACGTCCTGACTTTC.

The rearrangement uses TRBV5-1 and TRBJ2-1; 7 positions match TRBD2. Looked up from germline, CDR1 is SGHRS and CDR2 is YFSETQ. Losses at the gene ends were 2 bases for V and 3 bases for J; bases not matched to a gene: 2. The CDR3 contains 14 residues. CDR3 amino acids: CASSLGTNYNEQFF. In DNA, the CDR3 is TGCGCCAGCAGCTTAGGGACTAACTACAATGAGCAGTTCTTC.

This chain connects TRBV5-4 to TRBJ1-1, with D perhaps matching TRBD1 (5 bases). The V gene lost 1 base and the J gene lost 1 base, with 8 bases spanning the gap. Germline loops: CDR1 SGHNT, CDR2 YYREEE (reference sequence). This CDR3 spans 14 amino acids. The CDR3 DNA reads as TGTGCCAGCAGCTTGTCAAGGGGGAACACTGAAGCTTTCTTT. Protein product: CASSLSRGNTEAFF.

The table lists this clone with a count of one. The V call is TRBV9, the J call TRBJ1-3; maybe TRBD1 (5 bases). The V and J ends lost 3 bases and 2 bases respectively, with 21 bases between them. This CDR3 is 18 amino acids long. Germline CDR1 reads SGDLS; CDR2 reads YYNGEE. The CDR3 nucleotides read TGTGCCAGCAGCGGTAGCGCGTGGGGGGACTTCACTGGAAACACCATATATTTT. Translating it yields CASSGSAWGDFTGNTIYF.

The chain recombines TRBV21-1 with TRBJ1-1. TRBV21-1 constitutes a pseudogene. The CDR3 is 15 amino acids. CDR3 in amino acids: CASSKGQPKNTEAFF. The CDR3 coding sequence is TGTGCCAGCAGCAAAGGCCAGCCCAAGAACACTGAAGCTTTCTTT.

The rearrangement joins TRBV27 to TRBJ2-6; either TRBD1 or TRBD2 may supply D (6 bases each). The germline gives CDR1 MNHEY, CDR2 SMNVEV (reference sequence). This CDR3 spans 16 amino acids. V lost 0 bases, J lost 3 bases, and 9 bases lay in between. CDR3 protein: CASSLSGGSGANVLTF. CDR3 sequence (DNA): TGTGCCAGCAGTTTATCGGGGGGCAGTGGGGCCAACGTCCTGACTTTC. Supplemented by reference TRBV27 and TRBJ2-6, the full variable domain reads EAQVTQNPRYLITVTGKKLTVTCSQNMNHEYMSWYRQDPGLGLRQIYYSMNVEVTDKGDVPEGYKVSRKEKRNFPLILESPSPNQTSLYFCASSLSGGSGANVLTFGAGSRLTVL.

A single count supports this clone. The chain is built from TRBV29-1 and TRBJ2-7; 9 bases map to TRBD1. Germline V CDR1 and CDR2: SQVTM, ANQGSEA. The trim removed 5 bases at V and 3 bases at J, leaving 5 bases unmatched. The CDR3 is 13 residues long. The CDR3 region has the DNA TGCAGCGTTCTGGGACAGGGCCACTACGAGCAGTACTTC. As protein: CSVLGQGHYEQYF.

V gene TRBV9 combines with J gene TRBJ2-7; 10 bases match TRBD2. The CDR3 length is 16 residues. From germline, CDR1 is SGDLS and CDR2 YYNGEE. The junction had 8 bases not matched to a gene; V was cut back by 4 bases and J by 1 base. CDR3 in DNA: TGTGCCAGCAGCCCCTGGGGTAGCGGGGGGTCCTACGAGCAGTACTTC. This gives the protein CASSPWGSGGSYEQYF.

The V and J genes are TRBV30 and TRBJ1-6; no clear D gene. Germline assignment: CDR1 GTSNPN and CDR2 SVGIG (reference sequence). CDR3 length equals 13 residues. V was shortened by 8 bases and J by 9 bases, with 17 bases between the two germline ends. CDR3 region: CAQKLMGSSPLHF. In nucleotides, the CDR3 is TGTGCCCAGAAACTTATGGGCTCTTCACCCCTCCACTTT.

The V and J genes are TRBV3-1 (or the pseudogene TRBV3-2) and TRBJ2-1; no definite D call. The V gene's germline CDR1 is LGHDT and CDR2 YNNKEL (reference sequence). The CDR3 is 15 amino acids. Trimming pared 4 bases from V and 6 bases from J, leaving 16 bases between. This chain's CDR3 is CASSPGLTLRNEQFF. CDR3 DNA: TGTGCCAGCAGCCCGGGCCTTACCCTTCGCAATGAGCAGTTCTTC.

The genes are TRBV5-1 and TRBJ1-4; TRBD1 matches at 7 bases. Germline assignment: CDR1 SGHRS and CDR2 YFSETQ. This CDR3 has 15 residues. V shed 4 bases, J shed 4 bases, and the junction held 7 bases outside the gene matches. In DNA form, the CDR3 reads TGCGCCAGCAGCCGCTCGACAGGGTTTAATGAAAAACTGTTTTTT. Translation: CASSRSTGFNEKLFF.

This clone was counted a single time. The V call is TRBV28, the J call TRBJ1-5; D unresolved. The CDR3 loop spans 11 amino acids. V was clipped by 5 bases and J by 6 bases, with 5 bases between them. Germline V gene data show CDR1 as MDHEN and CDR2 as SYDVKM. The CDR3 DNA sequence: TGTGCCAGCAGTACCCGTCAGCCCCAGCATTTT. It yields the protein CASSTRQPQHF. The full variable domain, with the rest looked up from reference TRBV28 and TRBJ1-5, is DVKVTQSSRYLVKRTGEKVFLECVQDMDHENMFWYRQDPGLGLRLIYFSYDVKMKEKGDIPEGYSVSREKKERFSLILESASTNQTSMYLCASSTRQPQHFGDGTRLSIL.

The V and J genes are TRBV6-1 and TRBJ1-5; no firm D call. The V end lost 1 base, the J end lost 5 bases, and 9 bases lay between the germline ends. CDR1 is MNHNS, CDR2 SASEGT, per germline. The CDR3 sequence is 14 residues long. This CDR3 is CASSEVSDDQPQHF. CDR3 in DNA: TGTGCCAGCAGTGAAGTGTCAGACGATCAGCCCCAGCATTTT.

The chain carries TRBV5-1 and TRBJ2-5; 10 positions agree with TRBD2. The ends lost 1 base at V and 4 bases at J; junction bases unmatched: 1. The CDR3 is 14 residues long. Germline assignment: CDR1 SGHRS and CDR2 YFSETQ. CDR3 sequence (DNA): TGCGCCAGCAGCTTGTCTAGCGGGGGAGAGACCCAGTACTTC. It specifies CASSLSSGGETQYF.

Concerning this clone: An end of the junction differs from the germline gene, which may be a read error. The J gene is TRBJ2-5, the V gene TRBV5-6, with 9 positions matching TRBD1. Looked up from germline, CDR1 is SGHDT and CDR2 is YYEEEE. The CDR3 runs to 12 residues. The CDR3 DNA reads TGTGCCAGCAGCTTGCTCCGGGACAGGGAGGACTTC. Its translation: CASSLLRDREDF. Full variable domain (rest looked up from reference TRBV5-6 and TRBJ2-5): DAGVTQSPTHLIKTRGQQVTLRCSPKSGHDTVSWYQQALGQGPQFIFQYYEEEERQRGNFPDRFSGHQFPNYSSELNVNALLLGDSALYLCASSLLRDREDFGPGTRLLVL.

This clone occurred a few times. In DNA form, the CDR3 reads TGTGCCAGCAGCTTAGTGGGCACAGGTGGGGGCGATGAGCAGTTCTTC. This encodes CASSLVGTGGGDEQFF. This chain links TRBV11-2 with TRBJ2-1, with TRBD1 as a possible D gene (6 bases). Germline CDR1 and CDR2: SGHAT and FQNNGV. The CDR3 spans 16 residues. Trimming took 1 base from V and 8 from J, leaving 18 bases between them. Looking up the rest from reference TRBV11-2 and TRBJ2-1 gives the full variable domain: EAGVAQSPRYKIIEKRQSVAFWCNPISGHATLYWYQQILGQGPKLLIQFQNNGVVDDSQLPKDRFSAERLKGVDSTLKIQPAKLEDSAVYLCASSLVGTGGGDEQFFGPGTRLTVL.

CDR3 region: CASSRSTGGLYEQYF. As DNA, the CDR3 is TGCGCCAGCAGTCGATCGACAGGGGGCTTGTACGAGCAGTACTTC. The V gene is TRBV10-1, the J gene TRBJ2-7; TRBD1 matches 10 bases. CDR1 is WNHNN and CDR2 is SYGVQD in the germline V gene (reference sequence). This CDR3 region has 15 residues. V trimming: 5 bases; J trimming: 4 bases; junction bases outside the gene matches: 8.

The chain uses TRBV27 and TRBJ1-1; tentatively, D is TRBD1 (6 bases). CDR1 is MNHEY, CDR2 SMNVEV, per germline (reference sequence). Deletions cut 7 bases from V and 5 bases from J, with 14 bases between. The CDR3 spans 13 residues. The chain's CDR3 is CASTDGGRTEAFF. For the CDR3, the DNA is TGTGCCAGCACCGACGGGGGGCGGACTGAAGCTTTCTTT.

The genes are TRBV3-1 (or the pseudogene TRBV3-2) and TRBJ2-3, with TRBD1 matching 10 bases. This CDR3 is 18 amino acids long. Germline V CDR1 and CDR2: LGHDT, YNNKEL (reference sequence). Trimming removed 4 bases from V and 7 bases from J; junction bases left unmatched: 17. The CDR3 bases are TGTGCCAGCAGCCCTCCCGGGACAGGGGCTTTCTGGCCGTATACGCAGTATTTT. Its protein is CASSPPGTGAFWPYTQYF.

V is TRBV7-2 and J is TRBJ2-7, with 11 positions matching TRBD2. The CDR3 runs to 15 residues. Germline V lookup: CDR1 SGHTA, CDR2 FQGNSA. V gave up 5 bases and J gave up 2 bases; unmatched junction bases: 5. Written as DNA, the CDR3 is TGTGCCAGCAGCCCGGAACTAGCGGGGGCCTACGAGCAGTACTTC. Protein product: CASSPELAGAYEQYF. The full variable domain, its missing parts supplied by reference TRBV7-2 and TRBJ2-7, is GAGVSQSPSNKVTEKGKDVELRCDPISGHTALYWYRQSLGQGLEFLIYFQGNSAPDKSGLPSDRFSAERTGGSVSTLTIQRTQQEDSAVYLCASSPELAGAYEQYFGPGTRLTVT.

V and J are TRBV18 and TRBJ1-3; no clear D. The CDR3 length is 17 residues. Looked up from germline, CDR1 is KGHSH and CDR2 is LQKENI. Trimming took 3 bases from V and 0 from J, leaving 15 bases between them. The CDR3 loop reads CASSPLSRIRSGNTIYF. The CDR3, as DNA: TGTGCCAGCTCACCCCTAAGCCGCATACGCTCTGGAAACACCATATATTTT. Full variable domain (outside the CDR3, taken from reference TRBV18 and TRBJ1-3): NAGVMQNPRHLVRRRGQEARLRCSPMKGHSHVYWYRQLPEEGLKFMVYLQKENIIDESGMPKERFSAEFPKEGPSILRIQQVVRGDSAAYFCASSPLSRIRSGNTIYFGEGSWLTVV.

V and J are TRBV27 and TRBJ2-3; 9 nucleotides agree with TRBD1. V gave up 5 bases and J gave up 2 bases; unmatched junction bases: 5. This CDR3 region has 15 residues. Germline-derived CDR1 and CDR2 are MNHEY and SMNVEV (reference sequence). This CDR3 is CASSHGQGFTDTQYF. CDR3 bases: TGTGCCAGCAGTCACGGACAGGGGTTCACAGATACGCAGTATTTT.

This clone was seen only once. The rearrangement joins TRBV5-1 to TRBJ1-3, with D maybe TRBD1 (5 bases). Between the trimmed V and J ends, which lost 4 bases and 0 bases, there was a span of 11 bases. The CDR3 totals 15 residues. The germline gives CDR1 SGHRS, CDR2 YFSETQ. The CDR3: CASSERQSSGNTIYF. In DNA, the CDR3 is TGCGCCAGCAGCGAAAGACAGAGCTCTGGAAACACCATATATTTT. Drawing the rest from reference TRBV5-1 and TRBJ1-3, the complete variable domain is KAGVTQTPRYLIKTRGQQVTLSCSPISGHRSVSWYQQTPGQGLQFLFEYFSETQRNKGNFPGRFSGRQFSNSRSEMNVSTLELGDSALYLCASSERQSSGNTIYFGEGSWLTVV.

This clone was seen once. V is TRBV7-2 and J is TRBJ1-2, with unresolved D. V was trimmed by 0 bases and J by 5 bases, leaving 4 bases between them. The CDR3 is 12 residues long. In germline, CDR1 is SGHTA, CDR2 FQGNSA. CDR3 coding DNA: TGTGCCAGCAGCTTAGCAGGGTATGGCTACACCTTC. It codes for CASSLAGYGYTF. Complete variable domain (other parts from reference TRBV7-2 and TRBJ1-2): GAGVSQSPSNKVTEKGKDVELRCDPISGHTALYWYRQSLGQGLEFLIYFQGNSAPDKSGLPSDRFSAERTGGSVSTLTIQRTQQEDSAVYLCASSLAGYGYTFGSGTRLTVV.